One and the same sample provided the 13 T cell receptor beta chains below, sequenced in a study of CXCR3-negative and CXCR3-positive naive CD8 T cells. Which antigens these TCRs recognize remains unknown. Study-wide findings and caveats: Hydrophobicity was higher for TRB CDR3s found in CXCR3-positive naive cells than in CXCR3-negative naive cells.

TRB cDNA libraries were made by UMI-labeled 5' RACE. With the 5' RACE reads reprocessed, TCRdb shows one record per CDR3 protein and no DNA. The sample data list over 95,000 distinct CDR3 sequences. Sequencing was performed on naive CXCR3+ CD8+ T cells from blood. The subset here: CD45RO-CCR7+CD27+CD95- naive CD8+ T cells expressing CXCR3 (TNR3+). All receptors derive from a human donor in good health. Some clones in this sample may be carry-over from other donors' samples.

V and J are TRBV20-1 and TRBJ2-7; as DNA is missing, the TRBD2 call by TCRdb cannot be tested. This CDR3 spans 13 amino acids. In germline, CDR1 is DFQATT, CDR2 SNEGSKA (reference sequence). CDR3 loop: CSATGTSGYEQYF.

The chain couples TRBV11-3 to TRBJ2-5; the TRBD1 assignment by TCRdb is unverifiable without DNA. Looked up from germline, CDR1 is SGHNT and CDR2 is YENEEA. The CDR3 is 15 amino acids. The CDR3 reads CASSPPGQGKETQYF. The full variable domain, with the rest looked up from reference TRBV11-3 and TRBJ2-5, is EAGVVQSPRYKIIEKKQPVAFWCNPISGHNTLYWYLQNLGQGPELLIRYENEEAVDDSQLPKDRFSAERLKGVDSTLKIQPAELGDSAVYLCASSPPGQGKETQYFGPGTRLLVL.

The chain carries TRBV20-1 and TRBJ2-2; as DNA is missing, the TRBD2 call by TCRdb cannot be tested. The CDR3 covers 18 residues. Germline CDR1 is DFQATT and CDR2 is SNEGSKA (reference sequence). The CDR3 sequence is CSARSYPGTSGTTGELFF.

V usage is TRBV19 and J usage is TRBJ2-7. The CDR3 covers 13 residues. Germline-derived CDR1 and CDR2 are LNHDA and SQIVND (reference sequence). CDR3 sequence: CASSMVSSYEQYF.

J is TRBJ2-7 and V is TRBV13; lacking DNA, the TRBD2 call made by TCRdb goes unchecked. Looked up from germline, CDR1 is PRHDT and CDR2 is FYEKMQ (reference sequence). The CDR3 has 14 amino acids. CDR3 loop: CASSLAVAHYEQYF.

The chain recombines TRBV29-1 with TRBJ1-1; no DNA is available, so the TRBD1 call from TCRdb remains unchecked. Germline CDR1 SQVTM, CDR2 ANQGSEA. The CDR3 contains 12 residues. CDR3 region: CSGQSIEAEAFF.

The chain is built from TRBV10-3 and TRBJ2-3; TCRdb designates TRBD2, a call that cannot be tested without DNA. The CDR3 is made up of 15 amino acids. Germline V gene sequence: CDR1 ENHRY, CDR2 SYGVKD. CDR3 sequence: CAIMNGGGGTDTQYF.

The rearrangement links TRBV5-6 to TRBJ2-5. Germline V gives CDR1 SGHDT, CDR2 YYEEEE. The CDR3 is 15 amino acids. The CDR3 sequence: CASSLASGSQETQYF.

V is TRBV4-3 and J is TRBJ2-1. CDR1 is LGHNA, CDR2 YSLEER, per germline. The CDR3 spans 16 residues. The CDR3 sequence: CASSQDIGGSYNEQFF.

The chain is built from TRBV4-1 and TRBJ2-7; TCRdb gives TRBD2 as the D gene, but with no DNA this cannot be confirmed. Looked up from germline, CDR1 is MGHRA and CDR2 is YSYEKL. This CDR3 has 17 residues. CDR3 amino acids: CASSQGPLAEGSYEQYF.

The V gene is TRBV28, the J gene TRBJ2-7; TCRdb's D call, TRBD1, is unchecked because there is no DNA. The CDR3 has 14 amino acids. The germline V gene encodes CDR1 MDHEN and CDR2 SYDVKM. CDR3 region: CASSSGTGIYEQYF.

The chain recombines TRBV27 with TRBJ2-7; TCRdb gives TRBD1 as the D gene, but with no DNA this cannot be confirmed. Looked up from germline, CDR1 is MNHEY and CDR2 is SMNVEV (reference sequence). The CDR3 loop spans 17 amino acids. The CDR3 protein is CARISSPVQGGCDEQYF.

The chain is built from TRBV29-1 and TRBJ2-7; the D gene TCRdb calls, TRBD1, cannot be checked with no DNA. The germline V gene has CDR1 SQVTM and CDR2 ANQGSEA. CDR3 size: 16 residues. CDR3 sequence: CSVEGAPGQGAYEQYF.